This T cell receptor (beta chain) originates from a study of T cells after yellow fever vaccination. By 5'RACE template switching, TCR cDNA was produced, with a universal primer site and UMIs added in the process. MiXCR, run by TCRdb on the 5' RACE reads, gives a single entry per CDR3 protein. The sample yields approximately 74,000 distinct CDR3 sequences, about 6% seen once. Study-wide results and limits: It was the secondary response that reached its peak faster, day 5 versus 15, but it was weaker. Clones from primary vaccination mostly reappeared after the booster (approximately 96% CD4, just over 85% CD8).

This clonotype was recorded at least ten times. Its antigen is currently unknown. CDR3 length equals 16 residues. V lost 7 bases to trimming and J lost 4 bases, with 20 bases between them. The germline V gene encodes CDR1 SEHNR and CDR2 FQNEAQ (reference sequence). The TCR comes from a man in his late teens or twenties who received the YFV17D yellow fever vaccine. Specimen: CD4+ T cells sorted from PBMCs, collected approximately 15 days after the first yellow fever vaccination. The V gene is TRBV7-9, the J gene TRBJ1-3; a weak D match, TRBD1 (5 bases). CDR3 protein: CASTTDGRVRGNTIYF. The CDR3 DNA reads TGTGCCAGCACCACCGACGGCAGGGTCCGCGGAAACACCATATATTTT. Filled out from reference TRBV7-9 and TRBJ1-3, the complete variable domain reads DTGVSQNPRHKITKRGQNVTFRCDPISEHNRLYWYRQTLGQGPEFLTYFQNEAQLEKSRLLSDRFSAERPKGSFSTLEIQRTEQGDSAMYLCASTTDGRVRGNTIYFGEGSWLTVV.